What follows are 20 T cell receptor beta chains derived from one specimen sequenced in a study of blood T cells in healthy people across ages. The second PCR ran roughly 6 to 12 cycles with a sample-barcoded 5' primer and J-beta primers. MiXCR was run by TCRdb on the 5' RACE reads, yielding one entry per CDR3 protein. This sample has over a million distinct CDR3 sequences, with approximately 59% found just once. Sequencing was carried out using blood. All receptors derive from a man younger than 30 in good health.

The V and J genes are TRBV29-1 and TRBJ2-3, with a possible D match to TRBD2 (5 bases). The CDR3 extends over 15 amino acids. V lost 6 bases, J lost 0 bases, and 16 bases lay in between. Germline V gene data show CDR1 as SQVTM and CDR2 as ANQGSEA. The CDR3 spells CSVAHGLASTDTQYF. DNA for the CDR3: TGCAGCGTAGCTCACGGACTCGCTAGCACAGATACGCAGTATTTT.

The V call is TRBV4-1, the J call TRBJ2-7; D uncertain. Near its end, the DNA agrees better with TRBJ2-5, so the J call may be wrong. The CDR3 sequence is 15 residues long. The germline V gene encodes CDR1 MGHRA and CDR2 YSYEKL. CDR3 in amino acids: CASSQERSMEETQYF. The CDR3 nucleotides are TGCGCCAGCAGCCAAGAACGAAGTATGGAGGAGACCCAGTACTTC.

This clonotype has just a few counts. The chain combines TRBV20-1 with TRBJ2-3; no clear D gene. This CDR3 is 14 amino acids long. Germline assignment: CDR1 DFQATT and CDR2 SNEGSKA (reference sequence). V gave up 3 bases and J gave up 2 bases, with 12 bases separating them. The CDR3: CSASSGGDTDTQYF. The CDR3 bases are TGCAGTGCTAGTAGTGGTGGCGACACAGATACGCAGTATTTT.

The gene calls are TRBV5-5 and TRBJ2-6; D is ambiguous. The CDR3 sequence is 16 residues long. CDR1 SGHKS and CDR2 YYEKEE come from the germline V gene (reference sequence). V was cut by 1 base and J by 1 base, with 9 bases left in between. CDR3 loop: CASSLSLGSGANVLTF. The CDR3 DNA follows: TGTGCCAGCAGCTTGTCGCTCGGGTCTGGGGCCAACGTCCTGACTTTC.

The V gene is TRBV4-2, the J gene TRBJ2-6, with D perhaps TRBD1 or TRBD2 (5 bases each). The CDR3 runs to 18 residues. The germline gives CDR1 LGHNA, CDR2 YNFKEQ. The germline V and J ends were trimmed by 0 bases and 0 bases, with 12 bases remaining between them. This CDR3 reads CASSQDIGGGSGANVLTF. CDR3 sequence (DNA): TGTGCCAGCAGCCAAGATATTGGTGGGGGCTCTGGGGCCAACGTCCTGACTTTC.

This clonotype has only a few counts. The chain has TRBV7-2 and TRBJ2-3; TRBD1 matches 9 bases. CDR3 length equals 15 residues. Germline CDR1 reads SGHTA; CDR2 reads FQGNSA. V lost 2 bases, J lost 3 bases, and 3 bases stayed unmatched. DNA for the CDR3: TGTGCCAGCAGCTTATTACAGGGGGCAACAGATACGCAGTATTTT. Protein sequence: CASSLLQGATDTQYF.

This clonotype has more than one count but fewer than ten. This chain connects TRBV6-5 to TRBJ1-2; 7 bases are shared with TRBD1. CDR3 length: 13 residues. Per germline, CDR1 MNHEY and CDR2 SVGAGI. V lost 5 bases to trimming and J lost 6 bases; unmatched junction nucleotides: 6. CDR3 loop: CASSPYDRDGYTF. As DNA, the CDR3 is TGTGCCAGCAGTCCCTACGACAGGGATGGCTACACCTTC.

This clonotype was picked up a small number of times. As DNA, the CDR3 is TGTGCCAGCAGCCAAGAGGAGGGGCCGAATGAAAAACTGTTTTTT. The encoded protein is CASSQEEGPNEKLFF. The rearrangement uses TRBV4-2 and TRBJ1-4; TRBD1 might be the D (5 bases). The CDR3 loop spans 15 amino acids. The germline V and J ends were trimmed by 0 bases and 5 bases, with 10 bases remaining between them. From germline, CDR1 is LGHNA and CDR2 YNFKEQ.

The genes are TRBV20-1 and TRBJ2-7, with D tentatively TRBD1 (5 bases). The DNA end is more similar to TRBJ2-5, so the J call may be wrong. The CDR3 totals 12 residues. Germline assignment: CDR1 DFQATT and CDR2 SNEGSKA (reference sequence). In nucleotides, the CDR3 is TGCAGTGCTAGGATCAGGGAAGAGACCCAGTACTTC. This encodes CSARIREETQYF.

The genes are TRBV29-1 and TRBJ2-2; D gene ambiguous. This CDR3 region has 15 residues. CDR1 and CDR2 from the germline V gene are SQVTM and ANQGSEA. The V and J ends lost 5 bases and 5 bases respectively, with 18 bases between them. CDR3 coding DNA: TGCAGCGTTATCGCGGACGCCCCATGGACCGGGGAGCTGTTTTTT. Translating gives CSVIADAPWTGELFF.

This clonotype was observed a few times. The chain carries TRBV29-1 and TRBJ2-3, with D possibly TRBD2 on 7 matching bases. CDR3 length: 13 amino acids. The V gene lost 8 bases and the J gene lost 5 bases, with 17 bases spanning the gap. Germline CDR1 and CDR2: SQVTM and ANQGSEA. Here the CDR3 DNA reads TGCAGCCCGAAGTTGGGGGGGCAAGATACGCAGTATTTT. It specifies CSPKLGGQDTQYF.

Only a few counts were recorded for this clonotype. The chain employs TRBV20-1 and TRBJ1-2, with D tentatively TRBD1 (6 bases). Germline loops: CDR1 DFQATT, CDR2 SNEGSKA (reference sequence). The CDR3 is 14 residues long. Trimming shortened V by 6 bases and J by 4 bases, and 18 bases separated the two germline ends. The CDR3: CSAPEQGLPYGYTF. The DNA of the CDR3 is TGCAGTGCGCCAGAACAGGGTCTCCCCTATGGCTACACCTTC.

This clonotype was observed a single time. An end of the junction differs from the germline gene, which may be a read error. The rearrangement joins TRBV12-3 or TRBV12-4 to TRBJ2-3; the D call may be TRBD1 or TRBD2 (5 bases each). The CDR3 is 13 residues long. This CDR3 reads CASTRDQGDTRYF. The CDR3 DNA follows: TGTGCCAGCACCCGTGATCAGGGAGATACGCGGTATTTT.

The chain combines TRBV27 with TRBJ2-3; 7 nucleotides agree with TRBD1. Germline assignment: CDR1 MNHEY and CDR2 SMNVEV (reference sequence). V dropped 3 bases and J dropped 3; count of bases not matched to a gene: 9. The CDR3 is made up of 16 amino acids. The CDR3 DNA is TGTGCCAGCAGTTTCCTGACAGGGTCGGGTACAGATACGCAGTATTTT. It is translated as CASSFLTGSGTDTQYF.

The rearrangement uses TRBV11-2 and TRBJ2-2, with D tentatively TRBD2 (6 bases). The CDR3 runs to 15 residues. Trimming stripped 0 bases from V and 4 bases from J, with 9 bases between. CDR1 and CDR2 (germline): SGHAT, FQNNGV. The CDR3 coding sequence is TGTGCCAGCAGCTTAGAGCGGGGTGGCACCGGGGAGCTGTTTTTT. Protein: CASSLERGGTGELFF. Looking up the rest from reference TRBV11-2 and TRBJ2-2 gives the full variable domain: EAGVAQSPRYKIIEKRQSVAFWCNPISGHATLYWYQQILGQGPKLLIQFQNNGVVDDSQLPKDRFSAERLKGVDSTLKIQPAKLEDSAVYLCASSLERGGTGELFFGEGSRLTVL.

The chain joins TRBV20-1 to TRBJ2-5; 7 bases line up with TRBD1. Germline trimming cut 6 bases from V and 1 base from J; bases unmatched to any gene: 11. The CDR3 contains 15 residues. Germline V gives CDR1 DFQATT, CDR2 SNEGSKA (reference sequence). CDR3 sequence (DNA): TGCAGTGCGAACCCCGGGACAGCGGCCCAAGAGACCCAGTACTTC. Translating gives CSANPGTAAQETQYF.

The chain uses TRBV15 and TRBJ2-3; 7 bases map to TRBD1. Germline trimming cut 1 base from V and 3 bases from J; bases unmatched to any gene: 7. There are 16 residues in the CDR3. Germline lookup yields CDR1 LNHNV and CDR2 YYDKDF (reference sequence). The chain's CDR3 is CATSRVRQGGTDTQYF. CDR3 in DNA: TGTGCCACCAGCAGAGTCCGACAGGGTGGAACAGATACGCAGTATTTT.

The chain is built from TRBV6-1 and TRBJ2-5, with a weak D call TRBD2 (6 bases). The DNA end is a closer match to TRBJ2-7, so the J assignment may be wrong. The CDR3 extends over 17 amino acids. Germline V lookup: CDR1 MNHNS, CDR2 SASEGT. This CDR3 is CASRAYGLGLSSYEQYF. The CDR3 nucleotides are TGTGCCAGCAGAGCTTACGGGTTGGGACTCAGCTCCTACGAGCAGTACTTC.

The rearrangement uses TRBV4-2 and TRBJ2-3; TRBD2 aligns across 7 bases. CDR1 and CDR2 (germline): LGHNA, YNFKEQ. This CDR3 contains 16 residues. With V trimmed by 3 bases and J by 1 base, 7 bases remained unmatched. This CDR3 is CASSHGLGGGTDTQYF. Here the CDR3 DNA reads TGTGCCAGCAGCCACGGACTAGGAGGAGGCACAGATACGCAGTATTTT.

J is TRBJ2-6 and V is TRBV24-1; no firm D call. CDR1 KGHDR and CDR2 SFDVKD come from the germline V gene. The ends were cut back, 4 bases at V and 1 base at J, with 19 bases in the middle. This CDR3 contains 19 residues. The chain's CDR3 is CATSESAELGPSGANVLTF. CDR3 coding DNA: TGTGCCACCAGTGAATCAGCCGAATTAGGGCCTTCTGGGGCCAACGTCCTGACTTTC.